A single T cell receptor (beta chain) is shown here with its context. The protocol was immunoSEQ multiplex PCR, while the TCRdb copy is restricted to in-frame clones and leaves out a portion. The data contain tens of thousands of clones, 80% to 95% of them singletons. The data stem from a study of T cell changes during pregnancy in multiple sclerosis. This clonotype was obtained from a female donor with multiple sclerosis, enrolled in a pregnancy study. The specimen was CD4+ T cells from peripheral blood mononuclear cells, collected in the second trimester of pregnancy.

The CDR3 coding sequence is TGCGCCAGCAGCTCGCGGAAGGGGCCCACTGAAGCTTTCTTT. It specifies CASSSRKGPTEAFF. V and J are TRBV4-3 and TRBJ1-1, with D possibly TRBD1 on 5 matching bases. In germline, CDR1 is LGHNA, CDR2 YSLEER. The CDR3 is 14 amino acids. Trimming shortened V by 5 bases and J by 4 bases, and 14 bases separated the two germline ends.